This T cell receptor (beta chain) was obtained from a study of blood T cell repertoires in COVID-19. Study details: Material from acute and convalescent COVID-19 was sourced from the United States, Italy and Spain.

V gave up 7 bases and J gave up 7 bases, with 14 bases separating them. Germline CDR1 WSHSY, CDR2 SAAADI. CDR3 length: 13 residues. Authors' processing steps: Amplified reference gene primers provided the basis for estimating nucleated cell counts. TCRdb's copy holds only in-frame clones and misses some; the assay was immunoSEQ multiplex PCR. V, J and clone size reflect that table, while D and trimming were determined from the DNA. The table records approximately 450,000 clones, 70% to 90% of them present only once. Participants came from under 30 US areas, aged roughly 18 to 100 years. Cohort assignment relied on participant-reported clinical history.

This TCR was sampled from a woman aged 18-29 years with acute COVID-19. The chain has TRBV10-2 and TRBJ1-5; no definite D call. The sequenced material came from PBMCs or T cells enriched from blood (not recorded which). CDR3 amino acids: CASKGGKDQPQHF. In nucleotides, the CDR3 is TGCGCCAGCAAGGGAGGGAAGGACCAGCCCCAGCATTTT.